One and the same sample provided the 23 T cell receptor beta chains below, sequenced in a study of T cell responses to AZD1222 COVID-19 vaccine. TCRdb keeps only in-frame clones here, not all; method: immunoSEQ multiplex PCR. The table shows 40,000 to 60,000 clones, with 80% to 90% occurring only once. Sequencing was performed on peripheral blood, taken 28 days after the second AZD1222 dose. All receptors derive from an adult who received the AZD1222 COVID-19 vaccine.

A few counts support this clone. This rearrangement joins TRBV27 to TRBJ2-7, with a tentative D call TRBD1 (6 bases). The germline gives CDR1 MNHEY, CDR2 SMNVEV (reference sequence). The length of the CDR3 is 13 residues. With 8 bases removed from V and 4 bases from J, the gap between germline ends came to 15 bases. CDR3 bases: TGTGCCAGCTCTAACGGACAGCAATACGAGCAGTACTTC. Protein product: CASSNGQQYEQYF.

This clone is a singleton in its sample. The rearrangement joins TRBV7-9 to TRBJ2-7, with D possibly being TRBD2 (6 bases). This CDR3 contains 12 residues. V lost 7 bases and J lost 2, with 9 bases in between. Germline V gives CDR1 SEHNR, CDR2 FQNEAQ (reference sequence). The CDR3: CASTRDAYEQYF. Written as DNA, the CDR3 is TGTGCCAGCACGCGGGATGCCTACGAGCAGTACTTC. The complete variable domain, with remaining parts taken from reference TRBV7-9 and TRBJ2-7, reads DTGVSQNPRHKITKRGQNVTFRCDPISEHNRLYWYRQTLGQGPEFLTYFQNEAQLEKSRLLSDRFSAERPKGSFSTLEIQRTEQGDSAMYLCASTRDAYEQYFGPGTRLTVT.

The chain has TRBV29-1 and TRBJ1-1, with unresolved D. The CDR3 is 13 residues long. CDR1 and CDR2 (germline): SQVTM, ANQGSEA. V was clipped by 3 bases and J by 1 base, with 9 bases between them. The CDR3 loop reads CSVEPTPNTEAFF. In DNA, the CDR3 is TGCAGCGTTGAGCCGACACCGAACACTGAAGCTTTCTTT.

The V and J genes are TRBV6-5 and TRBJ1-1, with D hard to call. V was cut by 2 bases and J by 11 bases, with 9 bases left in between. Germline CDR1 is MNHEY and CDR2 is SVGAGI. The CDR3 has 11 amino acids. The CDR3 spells CASSYSSMAFF. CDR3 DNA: TGTGCCAGCAGTTACAGTTCTATGGCTTTCTTT.

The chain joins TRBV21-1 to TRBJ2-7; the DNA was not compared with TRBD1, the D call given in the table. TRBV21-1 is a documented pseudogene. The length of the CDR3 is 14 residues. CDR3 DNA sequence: TGTGCCAGCAGCTCCATGGGGCAAATCTACGAGCAGTACTTC. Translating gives CASSSMGQIYEQYF.

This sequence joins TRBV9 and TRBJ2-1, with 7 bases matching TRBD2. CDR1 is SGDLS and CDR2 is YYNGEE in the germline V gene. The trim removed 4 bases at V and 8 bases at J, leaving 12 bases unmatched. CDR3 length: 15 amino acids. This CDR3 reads CASSPQGAGSYEQFF. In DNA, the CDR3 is TGTGCCAGCAGCCCCCAAGGAGCGGGGAGCTATGAGCAGTTCTTC.

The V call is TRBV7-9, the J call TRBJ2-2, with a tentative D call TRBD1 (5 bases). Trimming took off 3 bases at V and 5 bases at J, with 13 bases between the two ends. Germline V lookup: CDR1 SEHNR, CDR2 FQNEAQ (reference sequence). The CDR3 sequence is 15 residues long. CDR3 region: CASSLDKQGTGELFF. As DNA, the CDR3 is TGTGCCAGCAGCTTGGACAAGCAGGGTACCGGGGAGCTGTTTTTT.

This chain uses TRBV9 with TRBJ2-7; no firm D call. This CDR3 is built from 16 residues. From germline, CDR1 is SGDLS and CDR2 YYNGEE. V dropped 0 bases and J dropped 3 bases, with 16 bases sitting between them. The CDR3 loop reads CASSVGERALLYEQYF. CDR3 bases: TGTGCCAGCAGCGTAGGGGAACGGGCGCTCCTCTACGAGCAGTACTTC. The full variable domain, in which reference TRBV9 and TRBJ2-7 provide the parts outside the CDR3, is DSGVTQTPKHLITATGQRVTLRCSPRSGDLSVYWYQQSLDQGLQFLIQYYNGEERAKGNILERFSAQQFPDLHSELNLSSLELGDSALYFCASSVGERALLYEQYFGPGTRLTVT.

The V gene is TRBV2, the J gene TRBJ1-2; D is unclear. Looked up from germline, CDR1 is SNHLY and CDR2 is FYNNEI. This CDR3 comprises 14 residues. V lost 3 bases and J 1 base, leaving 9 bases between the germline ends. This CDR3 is CASSDGRFNYGYTF. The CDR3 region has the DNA TGTGCCAGCAGTGATGGCAGATTTAACTATGGCTACACCTTC. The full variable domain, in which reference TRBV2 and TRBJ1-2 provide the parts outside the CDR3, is EPEVTQTPSHQVTQMGQEVILRCVPISNHLYFYWYRQILGQKVEFLVSFYNNEISEKSEIFDDQFSVERPDGSNFTLKIRSTKLEDSAMYFCASSDGRFNYGYTFGSGTRLTVV.

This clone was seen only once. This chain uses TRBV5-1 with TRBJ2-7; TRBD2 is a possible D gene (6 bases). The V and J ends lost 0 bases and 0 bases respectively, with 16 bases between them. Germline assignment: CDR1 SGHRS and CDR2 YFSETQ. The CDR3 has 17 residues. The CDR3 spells CASSLDSGAFLSYEQYF. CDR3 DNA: TGCGCCAGCAGCTTGGATTCGGGAGCCTTCCTCTCCTACGAGCAGTACTTC.

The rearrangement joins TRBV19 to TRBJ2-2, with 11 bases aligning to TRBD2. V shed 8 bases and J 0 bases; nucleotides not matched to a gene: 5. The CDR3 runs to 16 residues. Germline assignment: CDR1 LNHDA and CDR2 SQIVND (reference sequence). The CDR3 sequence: CASVRTSGSNTGELFF. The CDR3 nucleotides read TGTGCCAGTGTCCGGACTAGCGGGTCGAACACCGGGGAGCTGTTTTTT.

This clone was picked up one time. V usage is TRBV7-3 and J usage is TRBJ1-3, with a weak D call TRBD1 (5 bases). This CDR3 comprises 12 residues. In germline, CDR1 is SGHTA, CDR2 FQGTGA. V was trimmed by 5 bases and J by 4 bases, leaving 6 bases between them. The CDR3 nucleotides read TGTGCCAGCAGCCCAGGGGGAAACACCATATATTTT. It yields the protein CASSPGGNTIYF.

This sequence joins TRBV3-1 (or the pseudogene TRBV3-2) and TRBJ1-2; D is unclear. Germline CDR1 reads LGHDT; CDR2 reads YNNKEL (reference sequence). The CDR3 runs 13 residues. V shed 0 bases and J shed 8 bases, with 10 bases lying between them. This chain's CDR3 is CASSQDPLGGYTF. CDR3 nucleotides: TGTGCCAGCAGCCAAGATCCCCTCGGAGGCTACACCTTC.

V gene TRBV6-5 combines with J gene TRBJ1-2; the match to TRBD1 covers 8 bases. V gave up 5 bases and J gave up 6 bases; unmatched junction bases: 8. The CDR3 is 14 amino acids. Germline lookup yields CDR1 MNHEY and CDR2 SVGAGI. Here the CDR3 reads CASSPRTGKDGYTF. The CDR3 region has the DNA TGTGCCAGCAGTCCTCGGACAGGGAAAGATGGCTACACCTTC.

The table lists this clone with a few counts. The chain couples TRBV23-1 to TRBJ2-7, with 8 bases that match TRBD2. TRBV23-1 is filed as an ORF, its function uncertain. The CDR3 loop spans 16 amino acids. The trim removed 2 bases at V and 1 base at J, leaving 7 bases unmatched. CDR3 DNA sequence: TGCGCCAGCAGTCAACTGGGACTAGAAACTTCCTACGAGCAGTACTTC. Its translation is CASSQLGLETSYEQYF.

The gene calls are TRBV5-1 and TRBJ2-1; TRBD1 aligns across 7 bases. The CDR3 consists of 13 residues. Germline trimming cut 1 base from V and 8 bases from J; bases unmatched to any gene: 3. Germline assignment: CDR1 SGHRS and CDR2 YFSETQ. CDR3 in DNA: TGCGCCAGCAGCTTGCGAGGGGGCGATGAGCAGTTCTTC. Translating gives CASSLRGGDEQFF.

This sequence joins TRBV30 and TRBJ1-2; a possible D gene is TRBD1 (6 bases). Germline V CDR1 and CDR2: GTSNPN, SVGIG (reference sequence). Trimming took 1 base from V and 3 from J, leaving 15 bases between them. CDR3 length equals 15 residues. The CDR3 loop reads CAWSADSGSDYGYTF. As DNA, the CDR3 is TGTGCCTGGAGTGCGGACAGTGGAAGTGACTATGGCTACACCTTC.

The CDR3 region has the DNA TGTGCCAGCAGCTTACAGGAGGGGGAGACCCAGTACTTC. Translating it yields CASSLQEGETQYF. The J gene is TRBJ2-5, the V gene TRBV7-2; a weak D match, TRBD2 (6 bases). Deletions cut 2 bases from V and 5 bases from J, with 9 bases between. This CDR3 is built from 13 residues. Germline V CDR1 and CDR2: SGHTA, FQGNSA. The entire variable domain, with the rest obtained from reference TRBV7-2 and TRBJ2-5, is as follows: GAGVSQSPSNKVTEKGKDVELRCDPISGHTALYWYRQSLGQGLEFLIYFQGNSAPDKSGLPSDRFSAERTGGSVSTLTIQRTQQEDSAVYLCASSLQEGETQYFGPGTRLLVL.

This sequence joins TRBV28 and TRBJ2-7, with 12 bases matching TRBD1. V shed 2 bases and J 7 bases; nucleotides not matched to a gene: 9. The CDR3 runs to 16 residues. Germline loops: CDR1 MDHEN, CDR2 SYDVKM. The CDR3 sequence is CASSLGWGQGAGEQYF. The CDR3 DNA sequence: TGTGCCAGCAGTTTAGGATGGGGACAGGGGGCTGGGGAGCAGTACTTC.

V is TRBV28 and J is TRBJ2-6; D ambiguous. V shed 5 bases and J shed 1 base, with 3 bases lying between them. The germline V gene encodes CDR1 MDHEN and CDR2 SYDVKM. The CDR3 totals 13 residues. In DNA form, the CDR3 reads TGTGCCAGCAGTCTGTCTGGGGCCAACGTCCTGACTTTC. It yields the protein CASSLSGANVLTF.

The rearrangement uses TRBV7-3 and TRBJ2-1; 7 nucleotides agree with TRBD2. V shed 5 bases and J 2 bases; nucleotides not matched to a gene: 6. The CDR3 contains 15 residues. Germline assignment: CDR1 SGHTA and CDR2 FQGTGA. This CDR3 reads CASSIGRGTYNEQFF. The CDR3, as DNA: TGTGCCAGCAGCATAGGGCGGGGGACCTACAATGAGCAGTTCTTC.

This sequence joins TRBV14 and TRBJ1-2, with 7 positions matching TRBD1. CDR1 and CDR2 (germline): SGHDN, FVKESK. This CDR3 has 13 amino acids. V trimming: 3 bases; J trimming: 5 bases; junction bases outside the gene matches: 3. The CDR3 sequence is CASSQGTAYGYTF. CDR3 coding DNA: TGTGCCAGCAGCCAGGGGACAGCTTATGGCTACACCTTC.

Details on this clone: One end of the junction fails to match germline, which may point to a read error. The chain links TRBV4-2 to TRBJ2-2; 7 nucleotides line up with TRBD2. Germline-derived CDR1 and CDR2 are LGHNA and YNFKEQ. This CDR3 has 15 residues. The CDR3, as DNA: TGTGCCAGCAGCAAAGAGATAGCGGGCCCCGGGGAGCTGTTTTTT. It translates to CASSKEIAGPGELFF.